The subject of this entry is one T cell receptor beta chain. Original methodology: Reference gene primer amplification gave estimated nucleated cell counts. The method was immunoSEQ multiplex PCR; TCRdb's version includes in-frame clones alone and lacks a portion of them. Clone size and V and J calls were adopted from that table, with D and trimming inferred from the DNA. The profile shows about 14,000 clones, around four fifths of them singletons. The sample belongs to a study of blood T cell repertoires in COVID-19. Study details: COVID-19 samples from acute and convalescent phases originated in the United States, Italy and Spain. The analysed material was cDNA or gDNA that came from T cells, B-cell-depleted T cells, or PBMCs.

Germline V gene lookup returns CDR1 SNHLY and CDR2 FYNNEI. The V gene lost 7 bases and the J gene lost 5 bases, with 11 bases spanning the gap. The CDR3 sequence is 12 residues long. The V gene is TRBV2, the J gene TRBJ2-5; D unclear. Material for sequencing was peripheral blood. The sequence came from a woman aged 55-70 years with acute or convalescent COVID-19. CDR3 coding DNA: TGTGCCAGCAATCAGGTTTGGGAGACCCAGTACTTC. Residues: CASNQVWETQYF.